The entry that follows covers one T cell receptor (beta chain) sequence. This CDR3 has 14 amino acids. Germline CDR1 is SGHRS and CDR2 is YFSETQ. V lost 5 bases, J lost 5 bases, and 16 bases lay in between. The data are from a study of blood T cell repertoires in COVID-19. Generated by immunoSEQ multiplex PCR, the TCRdb table keeps only in-frame clones and is missing some. The profile shows about 480,000 clones, roughly nine tenths of them singletons. This TCR came from a woman in her sixties who had recovered from COVID-19. Sequences were obtained from PBMCs or T cells enriched from blood (not recorded which). The chain joins TRBV5-1 to TRBJ2-5, with D perhaps TRBD2 (7 bases). In DNA, the CDR3 is TGCGCCAGCAGTTCCGGGGGGCTGGAGGAGACCCAGTACTTC. Translating gives CASSSGGLEETQYF.